Below are 23 T cell receptor beta chains sequenced from a single sample in a study of OX40 agonist ivuxolimab in advanced cancers. The library came from the immunoSEQ multiplex PCR assay. Sourced from immuneACCESS, this table was stored by TCRdb with only in-frame sequences that have V and J called. A share of the clones is absent; for the studies checked, an unresolved V gene accounts for under half, and the remainder has no known explanation. The sample data list tens of thousands of clones, and around nine tenths of these were observed just once. The ten largest clones capture approximately 0.3% of the sample. Material: CD4+ or CD8+ T cells sorted from blood, obtained in a trial of the OX40 agonist ivuxolimab. The source of these receptors is an adult with an advanced solid tumor such as melanoma, head and neck, liver or kidney cancer.

The chain recombines TRBV19 with TRBJ2-5; a weak D match, TRBD2 (5 bases). Germline lookup yields CDR1 LNHDA and CDR2 SQIVND (reference sequence). Trimming took 3 bases from V and 5 from J, leaving 10 bases between them. CDR3 length equals 13 residues. This chain's CDR3 is CASSINRGETQYF. CDR3 in DNA: TGTGCCAGTAGTATCAACCGGGGTGAGACCCAGTACTTC.

This rearrangement joins TRBV2 to TRBJ2-2, with D maybe TRBD1 (5 bases). The CDR3 loop spans 14 amino acids. Looked up from germline, CDR1 is SNHLY and CDR2 is FYNNEI. V was cut by 7 bases and J by 7 bases, with 16 bases left in between. DNA of the CDR3: TGTGCCAGCATAGTAACATCCCAGGGCGGGGAGCTGTTTTTT. Protein: CASIVTSQGGELFF.

The chain is built from TRBV5-1 and TRBJ1-5, with D hard to call. V lost 2 bases to trimming and J lost 0 bases, with 21 bases between them. The CDR3 has 19 residues. CDR1 and CDR2 (germline): SGHRS, YFSETQ. In DNA, the CDR3 is TGCGCCAGCAGCTTCATACGACGAGGGCAGGAGTTTAGCAATCAGCCCCAGCATTTT. It encodes CASSFIRRGQEFSNQPQHF.

This clone was detected only a few times. The chain recombines TRBV27 with TRBJ1-2, with no clear D. Trimming stripped 0 bases from V and 7 bases from J, with 6 bases between. The CDR3 consists of 12 residues. CDR1 is MNHEY, CDR2 SMNVEV, per germline (reference sequence). Here the CDR3 reads CASSLSGVGYTF. DNA of the CDR3: TGTGCCAGCAGTTTATCCGGCGTTGGCTACACCTTC.

The V call is TRBV28, the J call TRBJ1-1; 8 bases are a match to TRBD1. This CDR3 region has 15 residues. CDR1 MDHEN and CDR2 SYDVKM come from the germline V gene. V trimming: 5 bases; J trimming: 1 base; junction bases outside the gene matches: 6. The CDR3 nucleotides are TGTGCCAGCAGTCTGTGGGGGACAGGGAACACTGAAGCTTTCTTT. Its protein is CASSLWGTGNTEAFF.

The rearrangement uses TRBV9 and TRBJ1-1, with no clear D. Germline CDR1 and CDR2: SGDLS and YYNGEE. The V gene lost 4 bases and the J gene lost 0 bases, with 13 bases spanning the gap. The length of the CDR3 is 15 residues. The CDR3 protein is CASSPRENMNTEAFF. CDR3 nucleotide sequence: TGTGCCAGCAGCCCGAGAGAGAATATGAACACTGAAGCTTTCTTT.

The chain links TRBV25-1 to TRBJ1-1; D remains unclear. The CDR3 runs 15 residues. Germline loops: CDR1 MGHDK, CDR2 SYGVNS. Deletions cut 1 base from V and 3 bases from J, with 12 bases between. CDR3 sequence reads: CASSEWGRTDTEAFF. The CDR3 DNA follows: TGTGCCAGCAGTGAATGGGGTAGGACGGACACTGAAGCTTTCTTT.

Written as DNA, the CDR3 is TGCGCCAGCAGTCAACAGGGTAGAGAGACCCAGTACTTC. Its translation is CASSQQGRETQYF. The genes are TRBV10-1 and TRBJ2-5, with a possible D match to TRBD1 (6 bases). The germline V gene encodes CDR1 WNHNN and CDR2 SYGVQD (reference sequence). This CDR3 has 13 residues. Between the trimmed V and J ends, which lost 5 bases and 4 bases, there was a span of 11 bases.

The V and J genes are TRBV6-5 and TRBJ2-1; the D is unclear. The ends were cut back, 2 bases at V and 6 bases at J, with 14 bases in the middle. Germline V CDR1 and CDR2: MNHEY, SVGAGI. This CDR3 is 15 amino acids long. The CDR3 coding sequence is TGTGCCAGCAGTTACATGTTCTCGCTTTCCAATGAGCAGTTCTTC. Translating gives CASSYMFSLSNEQFF.

The rearrangement uses TRBV28 and TRBJ2-1, with 14 bases lining up with TRBD2. The CDR3 totals 20 residues. From germline, CDR1 is MDHEN and CDR2 SYDVKM. The V segment lost 4 bases and the J segment 6 bases; nucleotides outside the gene matches: 17. CDR3 residues: CASSSPGLAGVFPGFNEQFF. The CDR3, as DNA: TGTGCCAGCAGTTCCCCGGGACTAGCGGGAGTTTTCCCTGGGTTCAATGAGCAGTTCTTC.

The chain couples TRBV10-2 to TRBJ2-1, with D perhaps matching TRBD1 or TRBD2 (6 bases each). Between the trimmed V and J ends, which lost 5 bases and 8 bases, there was a span of 7 bases. The CDR3 runs 11 residues. Germline CDR1 reads WSHSY; CDR2 reads SAAADI. Written as DNA, the CDR3 is TGCGCCAGCAGTAGGGGGGATGAGCAGTTCTTC. Translation: CASSRGDEQFF.

V is TRBV6-6 and J is TRBJ1-1; 8 bases are a match to TRBD1. V trimming: 0 bases; J trimming: 7 bases; junction bases outside the gene matches: 1. The CDR3 sequence is 13 residues long. Germline assignment: CDR1 MNHNY and CDR2 SVGAGI (reference sequence). This CDR3 is CASSYSGTGEAFF. DNA of the CDR3: TGTGCCAGCAGTTACTCCGGGACAGGTGAAGCTTTCTTT.

A remark on this clone: This sample also contains other DNA sequences that code for the same CDR3. The V and J genes are TRBV5-1 and TRBJ1-1; unclear D gene. The CDR3 is 12 amino acids. The ends were cut back, 0 bases at V and 7 bases at J, with 7 bases in the middle. CDR1 and CDR2 from the germline V gene are SGHRS and YFSETQ. The CDR3 bases are TGCGCCAGCAGCTTGGAAGGTGTTGAAGCTTTCTTT. Protein: CASSLEGVEAFF.

This chain links TRBV6-6 with TRBJ1-2; D is possibly TRBD1 (6 bases). Trimming took 2 bases from V and 6 from J, leaving 10 bases between them. Germline V gene data show CDR1 as MNHNY and CDR2 as SVGAGI (reference sequence). The CDR3 length is 13 residues. The CDR3 protein is CASSYAGADGYTF. The CDR3 coding sequence is TGTGCCAGCAGTTACGCGGGGGCGGATGGCTACACCTTC.

DNA for the CDR3: TGCGCCAGCAGCTTCGGGGGAGCGGTAAGGGACGAGCAGTACTTC. As protein: CASSFGGAVRDEQYF. The chain joins TRBV5-1 to TRBJ2-7; tentatively, D is TRBD2 (6 bases). Germline V gives CDR1 SGHRS, CDR2 YFSETQ. V was pared by 2 bases and J by 5 bases, with 17 bases between. CDR3 length equals 15 residues.

The V gene is TRBV14, the J gene TRBJ2-3; 12 bases line up with TRBD2. The germline gives CDR1 SGHDN, CDR2 FVKESK. After removal of 1 base from V and 4 bases from J, the junction contained 6 bases not matched to a gene. The CDR3 is 17 amino acids. The CDR3 protein is CASSQGWLAGGSDTQYF. CDR3 nucleotides: TGTGCCAGCAGCCAAGGTTGGCTAGCGGGAGGGTCAGATACGCAGTATTTT.

This clone showed up just once. The chain recombines TRBV9 with TRBJ2-1; a weak D match, TRBD2 (5 bases). Germline assignment: CDR1 SGDLS and CDR2 YYNGEE. CDR3 length: 15 amino acids. V was trimmed by 3 bases and J by 1 base, leaving 11 bases between them. CDR3 nucleotide sequence: TGTGCCAGCAGCGCCGATCCGGGATCCTACAATGAGCAGTTCTTC. It encodes CASSADPGSYNEQFF.

In this sample, this clone turned up a few times. The V call is TRBV7-6, the J call TRBJ1-3, with 9 positions matching TRBD1. V was clipped by 5 bases and J by 2 bases; unmatched bases: 7. Germline CDR1 SGHVS, CDR2 FNYEAQ. The CDR3 spans 16 residues. The CDR3 spells CASSPYRDRAGNTIYF. The CDR3 DNA sequence: TGTGCCAGCAGCCCTTACCGGGACAGGGCTGGAAACACCATATATTTT.

The chain carries TRBV18 and TRBJ1-1, with TRBD1 matching over 8 bases. From germline, CDR1 is KGHSH and CDR2 LQKENI. This CDR3 has 14 amino acids. The V gene end was trimmed by 3 bases and the J gene end by 3 bases; junction bases not matched to a gene: 3. DNA of the CDR3: TGTGCCAGCTCACCGGGACAGGTCGACACTGAAGCTTTCTTT. Translation gives CASSPGQVDTEAFF.

This sequence joins TRBV7-2 and TRBJ2-3, with D hard to call. CDR3 length: 15 amino acids. Trimming removed 1 base at V and 0 bases at J, with 8 bases between. Germline CDR1 and CDR2: SGHTA and FQGNSA. The CDR3 coding sequence is TGTGCCAGCAGCTTAGTTCACGGTAGCACAGATACGCAGTATTTT. Protein product: CASSLVHGSTDTQYF.

The chain carries TRBV11-2 and TRBJ2-1; 8 bases agree with TRBD2. Germline loops: CDR1 SGHAT, CDR2 FQNNGV. The CDR3 length is 15 residues. The V segment lost 4 bases and the J segment 1 base; nucleotides outside the gene matches: 3. CDR3 amino acids: CASSSRGGSYNEQFF. For the CDR3, the DNA is TGTGCCAGCAGCTCCCGGGGGGGATCCTACAATGAGCAGTTCTTC.

The chain is built from TRBV5-1 and TRBJ2-2; TRBD1 aligns across 11 bases. The junction had 11 bases not matched to a gene; V was cut back by 4 bases and J by 0 bases. The CDR3 contains 19 residues. Germline CDR1 reads SGHRS; CDR2 reads YFSETQ. The CDR3, as DNA: TGCGCCAGCAGCCCACGGACAGGGGGCATGACGGCGAACACCGGGGAGCTGTTTTTT. As protein: CASSPRTGGMTANTGELFF.

The rearrangement links TRBV29-1 to TRBJ1-6; the match to TRBD1 covers 8 bases. Germline values: CDR1 SQVTM, CDR2 ANQGSEA. Trimming removed 5 bases from V and 10 bases from J; junction bases left unmatched: 7. The CDR3 contains 13 residues. CDR3 DNA sequence: TGCAGCGTTATTCAGGGGGCAGGATCACCCCTCCACTTT. It encodes CSVIQGAGSPLHF.